This T cell receptor beta chain is drawn from a study of molecular identifiers for immune sequencing clone quantification. Via MiXCR, TCRdb re-called the PCR reads, giving one row per CDR3 protein. Among more than 50,000 distinct CDR3 sequences listed, approximately 18% were seen once. Study-wide points: Spiked Jurkat TCR RNA equivalent to one cell was reportedly detectable in one million naive cells.

This clonotype was counted many times. Antigen unknown. CDR1 SGHNT and CDR2 YYREEE come from the germline V gene (reference sequence). This CDR3 comprises 15 residues. Trimming cost V 4 bases and J 5 bases; bases outside gene matches: 8. Material for sequencing was naive CD8+ T cells from blood, with Jurkat cell RNA spiked in. The sample's subset: FACS-sorted CD8+CD4-CCR7+CD45RA+ naive T cells. The chain employs TRBV5-4 and TRBJ2-2, with TRBD2 identical over 7 bases. This TCR was recovered from a human donor in good health. Some libraries in this study had Jurkat cell RNA spiked in. The CDR3 nucleotides are TGTGCCAGCAGCCTAGCGGACCGTTTAACCGGGGAGCTGTTTTTT. This encodes CASSLADRLTGELFF.